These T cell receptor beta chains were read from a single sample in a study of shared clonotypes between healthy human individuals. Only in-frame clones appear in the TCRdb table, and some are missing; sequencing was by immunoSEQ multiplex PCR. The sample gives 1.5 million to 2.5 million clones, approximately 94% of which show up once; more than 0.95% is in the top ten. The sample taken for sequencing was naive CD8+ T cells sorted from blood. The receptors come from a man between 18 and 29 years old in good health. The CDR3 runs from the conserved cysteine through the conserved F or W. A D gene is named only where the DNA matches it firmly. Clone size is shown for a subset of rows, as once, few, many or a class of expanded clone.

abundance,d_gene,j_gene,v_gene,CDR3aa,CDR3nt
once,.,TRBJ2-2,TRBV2,CASRDTGWGGELFF,TGTGCCAGCAGGGACACAGGGTGGGGCGGGGAGCTGTTTTTT
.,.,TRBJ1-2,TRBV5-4,CASSFSLSASGYTF,TGTGCCAGCAGCTTTTCTCTGTCTGCCAGCGGCTACACCTTC
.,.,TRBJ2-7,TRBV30,CAWSETGRVSSYEQYF,TGTGCCTGGAGTGAGACAGGGAGGGTAAGCTCCTACGAGCAGTACTTC
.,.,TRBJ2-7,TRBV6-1,CASSEAPPDEQYF,TGTGCCAGCAGTGAAGCCCCCCCGGACGAGCAGTACTTC
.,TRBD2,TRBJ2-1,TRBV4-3,CASSQGTNMLAGNEQFF,TGCGCCAGCAGCCAAGGAACGAACATGCTAGCGGGCAATGAGCAGTTCTTC
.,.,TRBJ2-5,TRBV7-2,CASSPGPPPGTQYF,TGTGCCAGCAGCCCGGGGCCCCCACCGGGGACCCAGTACTTC
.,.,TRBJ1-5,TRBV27,CASSLFPQDQPQHF,TGTGCCAGCAGTTTATTCCCCCAGGATCAGCCCCAGCATTTT
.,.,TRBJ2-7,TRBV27,CASSLSAAGGTYEQYF,TGTGCCAGCAGTTTATCGGCGGCAGGGGGGACCTACGAGCAGTACTTC
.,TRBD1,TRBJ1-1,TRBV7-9,CATRGQNTEAFF,TGTGCTACGAGGGGGCAGAACACTGAAGCTTTCTTT
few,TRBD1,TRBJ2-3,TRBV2,CASTTGQWNTDTQYF,TGTGCCAGCACTACGGGACAGTGGAACACAGATACGCAGTATTTT
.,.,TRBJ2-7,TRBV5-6,CASSLTGTLGEQYF,TGTGCCAGCAGCTTGACAGGGACCCTAGGGGAGCAGTACTTC
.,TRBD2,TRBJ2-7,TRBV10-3,CAINKGLAGDKYEQYF,TGTGCCATCAACAAGGGACTAGCGGGAGATAAATACGAGCAGTACTTC
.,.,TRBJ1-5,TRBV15,CATSRDGTSNQPQHF,TGTGCCACCAGCAGAGATGGGACTAGCAATCAGCCCCAGCATTTT
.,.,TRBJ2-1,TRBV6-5,CASSYVTGGNEQFF,TGTGCCAGCAGTTACGTAACAGGAGGAAATGAGCAGTTCTTC